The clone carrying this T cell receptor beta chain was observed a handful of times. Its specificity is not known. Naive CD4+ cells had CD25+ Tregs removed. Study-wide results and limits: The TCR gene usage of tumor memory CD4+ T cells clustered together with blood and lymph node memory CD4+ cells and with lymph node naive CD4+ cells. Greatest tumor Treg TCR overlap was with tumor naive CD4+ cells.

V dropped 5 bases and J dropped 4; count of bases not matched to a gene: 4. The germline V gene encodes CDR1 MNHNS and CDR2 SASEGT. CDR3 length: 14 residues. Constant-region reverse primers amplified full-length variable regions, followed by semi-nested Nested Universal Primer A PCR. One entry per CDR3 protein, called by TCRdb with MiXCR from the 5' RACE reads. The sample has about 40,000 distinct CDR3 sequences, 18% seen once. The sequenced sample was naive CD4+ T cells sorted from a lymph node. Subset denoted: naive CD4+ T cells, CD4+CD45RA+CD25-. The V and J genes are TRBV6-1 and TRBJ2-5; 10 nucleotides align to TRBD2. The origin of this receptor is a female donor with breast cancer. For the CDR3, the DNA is TGTGCCAGCAGTCCTAGCGGGAGAACAGAGACCCAGTACTTC. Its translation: CASSPSGRTETQYF.